This TCR beta chain is from a study of T-cell reconstitution after alpha-beta-depleted transplantation in children. Broader study findings: It was newly produced T cells that mostly accounted for T-cell counts and diversity one year after transplant.

It was with unique molecular identifiers that the TCRbeta library was prepared. TCRdb ran MiXCR on the PCR reads and lists one entry per CDR3 protein. Of hundreds of thousands of distinct CDR3 sequences listed, 23% were seen once; the top ten hold around 14%. This clonotype was counted a few times. The antigen is not known. The CDR3 is 14 amino acids. Trimming shortened V by 7 bases and J by 1 base, and 11 bases separated the two germline ends. Germline V gene data show CDR1 as MNHEY and CDR2 as SMNVEV (reference sequence). The source of this sequence is a boy in the first two years of life who had a stem cell transplant for acute myeloid leukemia, so the T cells may come from the graft donor. The chain links TRBV27 to TRBJ2-1; D remains ambiguous. Material: PBMCs, mostly from graft donor cells, obtained 360 days after TCRalphabeta/CD19-depleted stem cell transplant. CDR3 in DNA: TGTGCCAGCAAGTCCAGGTCTTCCTACAATGAGCAGTTCTTC. This translates into CASKSRSSYNEQFF.